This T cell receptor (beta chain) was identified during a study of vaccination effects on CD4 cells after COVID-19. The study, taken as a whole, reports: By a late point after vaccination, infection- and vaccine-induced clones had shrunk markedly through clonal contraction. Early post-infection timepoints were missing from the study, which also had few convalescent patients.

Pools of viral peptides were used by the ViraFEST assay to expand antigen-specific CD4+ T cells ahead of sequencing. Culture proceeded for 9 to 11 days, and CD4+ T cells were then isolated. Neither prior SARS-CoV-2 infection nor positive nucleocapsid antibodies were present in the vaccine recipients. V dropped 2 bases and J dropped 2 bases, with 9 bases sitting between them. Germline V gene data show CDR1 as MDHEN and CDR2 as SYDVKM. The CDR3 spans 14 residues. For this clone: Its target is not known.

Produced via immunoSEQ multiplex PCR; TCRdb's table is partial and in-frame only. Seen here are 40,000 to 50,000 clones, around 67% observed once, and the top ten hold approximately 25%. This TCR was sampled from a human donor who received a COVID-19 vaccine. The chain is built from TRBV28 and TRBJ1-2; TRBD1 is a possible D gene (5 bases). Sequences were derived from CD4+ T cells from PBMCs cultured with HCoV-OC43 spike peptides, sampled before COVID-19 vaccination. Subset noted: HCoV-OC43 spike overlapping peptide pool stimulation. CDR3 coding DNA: TGTGCCAGCAGTTTAGGGGCAGGAAACTATGGCTACACCTTC. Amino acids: CASSLGAGNYGYTF.